This TCR beta chain was identified during a study of blood T cells in healthy people across ages. The second PCR ran roughly 7 to 12 cycles with a sample-barcoded 5' primer and J-beta primers. Using its own MiXCR run on the 5' RACE reads, TCRdb lists one record per CDR3 protein. The data contain roughly 1,100,000 distinct CDR3 sequences, almost 25% of them seen just once; the ten biggest clones take up around 0.75%. This CDR3 spans 16 amino acids. Germline loops: CDR1 KGHDR, CDR2 SFDVKD. After removal of 4 bases from V and 8 bases from J, the junction contained 13 bases not matched to a gene. These data were also reused for a study on T cells of mothers and their children.

The chain carries TRBV24-1 and TRBJ2-1, with 7 bases aligning to TRBD1. This TCR derives from a girl aged 2-10 years in good health. Material: blood. The CDR3 sequence: CATSEVILGGMDEQFF. The DNA of the CDR3 is TGTGCCACCAGTGAAGTTATATTAGGGGGCATGGATGAGCAGTTCTTC.